Below are 8 T cell receptor beta chains sequenced from a single sample in a study of type 1 and type 2 diabetes patients. Amplification started from genomic DNA. A primer set of 30 forward and 13 reverse primers amplified the CDR3. TCRdb re-derived calls from the multiplex PCR reads in MiXCR, one entry per CDR3 protein. The repertoire holds around 300,000 distinct CDR3 sequences, over 45% seen once, with about 13% in the top ten. Sequences were obtained from peripheral blood mononuclear cells (PBMCs). All receptors come from a man between 18 and 35 years old with type 2 diabetes.

The gene calls are TRBV7-3 and TRBJ2-5, with TRBD2 as a possible D gene (5 bases). Trimming removed 3 bases at V and 0 bases at J, with 14 bases between. CDR3 size: 16 residues. Germline assignment: CDR1 SGHTA and CDR2 FQGTGA. CDR3 DNA: TGTGCCAGCAGCTTGGGGAGCGGAACGTACCAAGAGACCCAGTACTTC. Translated, it gives CASSLGSGTYQETQYF.

The chain is built from TRBV6-6 and TRBJ2-1; 7 positions match TRBD2. This CDR3 region has 16 residues. The germline V gene has CDR1 MNHNY and CDR2 SVGAGI (reference sequence). J lost 2 bases, V lost 6 bases, and 10 bases had no gene match. The CDR3 is CASSDGASGPYNEQFF. CDR3 DNA sequence: TGTGCCAGCAGCGACGGAGCTAGCGGTCCCTACAATGAGCAGTTCTTC.

The sample holds a few counts of this clonotype. This rearrangement joins TRBV7-2 to TRBJ1-1, with TRBD1 as a possible D gene (5 bases). Germline assignment: CDR1 SGHTA and CDR2 FQGNSA. The CDR3 spans 13 residues. With 2 bases removed from V and 4 bases from J, the gap between germline ends came to 8 bases. The chain's CDR3 is CASSLYGGTEAFF. For the CDR3, the DNA is TGTGCCAGCAGCTTATATGGGGGCACTGAAGCTTTCTTT. The full variable domain, completed using reference TRBV7-2 and TRBJ1-1, is GAGVSQSPSNKVTEKGKDVELRCDPISGHTALYWYRQSLGQGLEFLIYFQGNSAPDKSGLPSDRFSAERTGGSVSTLTIQRTQQEDSAVYLCASSLYGGTEAFFGQGTRLTVV.

This clonotype was found once. This rearrangement joins TRBV15 to TRBJ2-7; 10 bases match TRBD1. After removal of 3 bases from V and 2 bases from J, the junction contained 7 bases not matched to a gene. Germline V gene data show CDR1 as LNHNV and CDR2 as YYDKDF (reference sequence). This CDR3 spans 16 amino acids. CDR3 nucleotide sequence: TGTGCCACCAGCAGCGAAAGACAGGGGGCCCCCTACGAGCAGTACTTC. Encoded protein: CATSSERQGAPYEQYF.

This chain uses TRBV7-7 with TRBJ2-1; tentative D call: TRBD2 (7 bases). Trimming shortened V by 5 bases and J by 5 bases, and 19 bases separated the two germline ends. Germline assignment: CDR1 SSHAT and CDR2 FNYEAQ (reference sequence). CDR3 length: 16 residues. The CDR3 DNA reads as TGTGCCAGCAGCGAGGGTCCGGGGGGCGGACACAATGAGCAGTTCTTC. Protein product: CASSEGPGGGHNEQFF.

This chain links TRBV12-3 or TRBV12-4 with TRBJ1-1, with D perhaps TRBD1 (5 bases). There are 14 residues in the CDR3. Trimming cost V 2 bases and J 4 bases, with 11 bases left between them. CDR3 in DNA: TGTGCCAGCAGTTTACAGGGCTGGGGCACTGAAGCTTTCTTT. Protein: CASSLQGWGTEAFF.

The genes are TRBV6-2 or TRBV6-3 and TRBJ1-6, with D hard to call. Trimming left V 2 bases short and J 7 bases short, with 9 bases between. Germline V gene data show CDR1 as MNHEY and CDR2 as SVGEGT. This CDR3 has 14 residues. The DNA of the CDR3 is TGTGCCAGCAGTTACAGTTCGGGGAATTCACCCCTCCACTTT. Protein: CASSYSSGNSPLHF.

The chain recombines TRBV20-1 with TRBJ2-2; 8 bases line up with TRBD1. Germline V gene data show CDR1 as DFQATT and CDR2 as SNEGSKA (reference sequence). The CDR3 extends over 14 amino acids. Trimming removed 3 bases from V and 5 bases from J; junction bases left unmatched: 5. This CDR3 is CSASETGVTGELFF. The DNA of the CDR3 is TGCAGTGCTAGTGAGACAGGGGTGACCGGGGAGCTGTTTTTT.